One and the same sample provided the 18 T cell receptor beta chains below, sequenced in a study of cytomegalovirus exposure and HLA in healthy donors. PCR was performed using 60 Vbeta and 13 Jbeta primers. Produced via immunoSEQ multiplex PCR; TCRdb's table is partial and in-frame only. The table includes roughly 240,000 clones, around 78% detected once. The sequenced material came from PBMCs. Every receptor here comes from a boy younger than 18 in good health and CMV-seronegative.

The chain recombines TRBV4-1 with TRBJ2-1, with TRBD2 matching over 11 bases. The V gene's germline CDR1 is MGHRA and CDR2 YSYEKL. Losses at the gene ends were 0 bases for V and 2 bases for J; bases not matched to a gene: 0. The CDR3 extends over 16 amino acids. DNA of the CDR3: TGCGCCAGCAGCCAAGAGACTAGCGGGGCCTACAATGAGCAGTTCTTC. It encodes CASSQETSGAYNEQFF.

This clone was picked up one time. The V call is TRBV30, the J call TRBJ2-5; tentative D call: TRBD2 (5 bases). The J call may be incorrect, as the DNA end agrees better with TRBJ2-7. The CDR3 has 11 amino acids. Germline V CDR1 and CDR2: GTSNPN, SVGIG (reference sequence). CDR3 region: CAWSPGYEQYF. In DNA form, the CDR3 reads TGTGCCTGGAGTCCGGGGTACGAGCAGTACTTC.

V gene TRBV30 combines with J gene TRBJ2-5, with 10 positions matching TRBD2. The last part of the DNA fits TRBJ2-7 better; the J call may be wrong. Germline V gene data show CDR1 as GTSNPN and CDR2 as SVGIG (reference sequence). The CDR3 has 12 residues. This chain's CDR3 is CALGLADYEQYF. CDR3 DNA: TGTGCCTTAGGACTAGCGGACTACGAGCAGTACTTC.

This sequence joins TRBV29-1 and TRBJ1-5; TRBD1 matches 10 bases. The CDR3 contains 13 residues. Germline CDR1 is SQVTM and CDR2 is ANQGSEA. With V trimmed by 6 bases and J by 7 bases, 6 bases remained unmatched. The CDR3, as DNA: TGCAGCGTCGGACAGGGGGGGAACCAGCCCCAGCATTTT. This sequence encodes CSVGQGGNQPQHF. Variable domain in full (rest from reference TRBV29-1 and TRBJ1-5): SAVISQKPSRDICQRGTSLTIQCQVDSQVTMMFWYRQQPGQSLTLIATANQGSEATYESGFVIDKFPISRPNLTFSTLTVSNMSPEDSSIYLCSVGQGGNQPQHFGDGTRLSIL.

This clone was recorded a few times. The chain recombines TRBV18 with TRBJ1-1; TRBD1 might be the D (6 bases). Trimming left V 3 bases short and J 8 bases short, with 10 bases between. The CDR3 runs 12 residues. Per germline, CDR1 KGHSH and CDR2 LQKENI. The CDR3 protein is CASSPYREEAFF. CDR3 DNA sequence: TGTGCCAGCTCACCGTACAGGGAAGAAGCTTTCTTT.

Concerning this clone: Within the sample, other DNA sequences also encode this same CDR3. V gene TRBV10-1 combines with J gene TRBJ2-3; tentative D call: TRBD2 (6 bases). The CDR3 runs to 13 residues. V was trimmed by 8 bases and J by 7 bases, leaving 16 bases between them. The germline CDR1 and CDR2 sequences are WNHNN and SYGVQD (reference sequence). CDR3 sequence: CASAGGYFYTQYF. CDR3 DNA: TGCGCCAGCGCTGGGGGGTACTTCTATACGCAGTATTTT.

This clone was detected only a few times. The rearrangement links TRBV4-1 to TRBJ1-5, with D uncertain. Trimming removed 3 bases at V and 3 bases at J, with 12 bases between. Germline values: CDR1 MGHRA, CDR2 YSYEKL. CDR3 length equals 15 residues. DNA for the CDR3: TGCGCCAGCAGCCAGGTGGCCGGGATCAATCAGCCCCAGCATTTT. It yields the protein CASSQVAGINQPQHF.

This clone was counted once. This sequence joins TRBV4-2 and TRBJ2-3, with 8 bases lining up with TRBD2. Germline-derived CDR1 and CDR2 are LGHNA and YNFKEQ. V lost 1 base and J lost 3; bases outside the gene matches: 12. The CDR3 loop spans 18 amino acids. The CDR3 DNA follows: TGTGCCAGCAGCCAAGCCGCGGGGGGAGGGCCAGAAACAGATACGCAGTATTTT. This sequence encodes CASSQAAGGGPETDTQYF.

This clone was detected a few times. The V gene is TRBV30, the J gene TRBJ2-4; D call uncertain. The CDR3 length is 14 residues. From germline, CDR1 is GTSNPN and CDR2 SVGIG (reference sequence). V was trimmed by 3 bases and J by 0 bases, leaving 9 bases between them. This CDR3 reads CAWRARLAKNIQYF. As DNA, the CDR3 is TGTGCCTGGAGGGCGAGACTAGCCAAAAACATTCAGTACTTC.

V and J are TRBV29-1 and TRBJ2-2; no definite D call. Trimming took off 6 bases at V and 5 bases at J, with 4 bases between the two ends. Germline V gives CDR1 SQVTM, CDR2 ANQGSEA. CDR3 length: 10 residues. CDR3 DNA: TGCAGCGTCCTAACCGGGGAGCTGTTTTTT. Translation gives CSVLTGELFF.

The rearrangement joins TRBV6-1 to TRBJ1-4; D remains unclear. Germline V CDR1 and CDR2: MNHNS, SASEGT. The CDR3 extends over 15 amino acids. V was cut by 2 bases and J by 8 bases, with 15 bases left in between. CDR3 DNA: TGTGCCAGCAGTGAATTCTGGCAGTATAAGGAAAAACTGTTTTTT. It translates to CASSEFWQYKEKLFF.

The genes are TRBV6-5 and TRBJ1-1; no firm D call. Germline V gives CDR1 MNHEY, CDR2 SVGAGI. This CDR3 is built from 14 residues. Trimming cost V 6 bases and J 2 bases, with 13 bases left between them. CDR3 bases: TGTGCCAGCAGAGACTTAATAAATAACACTGAAGCTTTCTTT. Translation gives CASRDLINNTEAFF.

The chain joins TRBV5-1 to TRBJ2-2; 8 bases are shared with TRBD1. The CDR3 extends over 15 amino acids. CDR1 and CDR2 (germline): SGHRS, YFSETQ. V gave up 6 bases and J gave up 5 bases; unmatched junction bases: 9. The CDR3, as DNA: TGCGCCAGCATGGGGGGACAGGAGTTTACCGGGGAGCTGTTTTTT. It translates to CASMGGQEFTGELFF.

The sample holds one count of this clone. This chain uses TRBV7-6 with TRBJ2-1, with 7 bases that match TRBD2. After removal of 3 bases from V and 2 bases from J, the junction contained 13 bases not matched to a gene. The CDR3 covers 18 residues. Germline V gives CDR1 SGHVS, CDR2 FNYEAQ. CDR3 sequence reads: CASSFQSLAESAYNEQFF. The CDR3 DNA sequence: TGTGCCAGCAGCTTCCAATCGCTAGCGGAATCAGCCTACAATGAGCAGTTCTTC.

The chain links TRBV11-3 to TRBJ2-5; 8 nucleotides align to TRBD2. The CDR3 loop spans 15 amino acids. Germline V CDR1 and CDR2: SGHNT, YENEEA. V was clipped by 3 bases and J by 4 bases; unmatched bases: 7. CDR3 bases: TGTGCCAGCAGCTTGGGACTAGAGGCCGGAGAGACCCAGTACTTC. Its translation is CASSLGLEAGETQYF.

The genes are TRBV28 and TRBJ2-5; possible D gene TRBD1, 5 bases. CDR3 length: 16 residues. V lost 3 bases to trimming and J lost 2 bases, with 16 bases between them. The germline V gene encodes CDR1 MDHEN and CDR2 SYDVKM. CDR3 residues: CASSFSFVGAQETQYF. CDR3 bases: TGTGCCAGCAGTTTTAGTTTCGTTGGGGCGCAAGAGACCCAGTACTTC.

The rearrangement joins TRBV4-1 to TRBJ1-1; 10 bases match TRBD1. The CDR3 totals 14 residues. In germline, CDR1 is MGHRA, CDR2 YSYEKL. The V gene end was trimmed by 3 bases and the J gene end by 6 bases; junction bases not matched to a gene: 4. CDR3 nucleotides: TGCGCCAGCAGCCAGGGGACAGGGGTATCTGAAGCTTTCTTT. Its protein is CASSQGTGVSEAFF.

The rearrangement joins TRBV9 to TRBJ1-2; unclear D gene. CDR3 length: 15 residues. Trimming stripped 0 bases from V and 0 bases from J, with 9 bases between. CDR1 is SGDLS, CDR2 YYNGEE, per germline. The DNA of the CDR3 is TGTGCCAGCAGCGTAGTCGCGGGCTCTAACTATGGCTACACCTTC. It yields the protein CASSVVAGSNYGYTF.